One sample yielded the 23 T cell receptor beta chains listed below, sequenced in a study of blood T cell repertoires in COVID-19. Generated by immunoSEQ multiplex PCR, the TCRdb table keeps only in-frame clones and is missing some. The data show around 160,000 clones, 88% seen once. Specimen: PBMCs or T cells enriched from blood (not recorded which). These receptor sequences come from a woman under 40 with acute COVID-19.

J is TRBJ2-3 and V is TRBV28, with 8 bases identical to TRBD2. Unmatched junction bases numbered 18, after V lost 7 bases and J lost 0 bases. CDR3 length equals 19 residues. CDR1 MDHEN and CDR2 SYDVKM come from the germline V gene. This CDR3 is CASTWVGLAGVTSTDTQYF. In DNA, the CDR3 is TGTGCCAGCACGTGGGTTGGGCTAGCGGGCGTGACTAGCACAGATACGCAGTATTTT.

The chain joins TRBV11-1 to TRBJ2-1; 7 nucleotides align to TRBD1. With V trimmed by 5 bases and J by 0 bases, 7 bases remained unmatched. CDR1 SGHAT and CDR2 FQDESV come from the germline V gene (reference sequence). The CDR3 has 16 residues. CDR3 in DNA: TGTGCCAGCAGCACTGGACAGGCCAACTCCTACAATGAGCAGTTCTTC. It encodes CASSTGQANSYNEQFF.

V and J are TRBV13 and TRBJ1-1; maybe TRBD1 (5 bases). The CDR3 runs 18 residues. Looked up from germline, CDR1 is PRHDT and CDR2 is FYEKMQ (reference sequence). The V end was cut by 4 bases, the J end by 2 bases, with 23 bases between. CDR3 sequence: CASSSYPISGQGNTEAFF. As DNA, the CDR3 is TGTGCCAGCAGCTCTTACCCGATATCAGGGCAGGGCAACACTGAAGCTTTCTTT.

The rearrangement uses TRBV13 and TRBJ1-4; 8 positions match TRBD1. The trim removed 5 bases at V and 8 bases at J, leaving 19 bases unmatched. The germline CDR1 and CDR2 sequences are PRHDT and FYEKMQ (reference sequence). The CDR3 is 18 amino acids. For the CDR3, the DNA is TGTGCCAGCAGCATCAGAGGCCAGGGGGCCTTTTTGAGGGAAAAACTGTTTTTT. Translating it yields CASSIRGQGAFLREKLFF. Combining the CDR3 with reference TRBV13 and TRBJ1-4 gives the whole variable domain AAGVIQSPRHLIKEKRETATLKCYPIPRHDTVYWYQQGPGQDPQFLISFYEKMQSDKGSIPDRFSAQQFSDYHSELNMSSLELGDSALYFCASSIRGQGAFLREKLFFGSGTQLSVL.

This chain connects TRBV21-1 to TRBJ1-5; whether TRBD1, the table's D call, matches the DNA was not checked. TRBV21-1 corresponds to a pseudogene. The CDR3 is 13 residues long. CDR3 in DNA: TGTGCCAGCGCGGACAGGGGAGATCAGCCCCAGCATTTT. It specifies CASADRGDQPQHF.

This clone was observed a few times. The genes are TRBV15 and TRBJ2-5; 7 nucleotides line up with TRBD2. Germline V gene data show CDR1 as LNHNV and CDR2 as YYDKDF (reference sequence). V lost 5 bases, J lost 1 base, and 4 bases stayed unmatched. The CDR3 is 14 residues long. The CDR3 DNA follows: TGTGCCACCAGCTCCGGGACTACCCAAGAGACCCAGTACTTC. Protein sequence: CATSSGTTQETQYF. The whole variable domain, remainder taken from reference TRBV15 and TRBJ2-5, is DAMVIQNPRYQVTQFGKPVTLSCSQTLNHNVMYWYQQKSSQAPKLLFHYYDKDFNNEADTPDNFQSRRPNTSFCFLDIRSPGLGDTAMYLCATSSGTTQETQYFGPGTRLLVL.

The chain combines TRBV11-2 with TRBJ2-3; D remains ambiguous. With 0 bases removed from V and 8 bases from J, the gap between germline ends came to 12 bases. The CDR3 has 14 amino acids. Germline CDR1 SGHAT, CDR2 FQNNGV. CDR3 residues: CASSLDSLGGTQYF. The CDR3 DNA follows: TGTGCCAGCAGCTTAGATTCCCTAGGTGGTACGCAGTATTTT.

V gene TRBV15 combines with J gene TRBJ2-3; possibly TRBD2 for D (5 bases). The CDR3 has 16 residues. Looked up from germline, CDR1 is LNHNV and CDR2 is YYDKDF (reference sequence). The germline V and J ends were trimmed by 1 base and 1 base, with 12 bases remaining between them. CDR3 nucleotides: TGTGCCACCAGCAGAGGGAGCGGAGTCGGCACAGATACGCAGTATTTT. Its protein product is CATSRGSGVGTDTQYF.

This clone came up a few times. This rearrangement joins TRBV25-1 to TRBJ2-3; a weak D match, TRBD2 (6 bases). Trimming took off 1 base at V and 0 bases at J, with 11 bases between the two ends. CDR3 size: 16 residues. Germline-derived CDR1 and CDR2 are MGHDK and SYGVNS. The CDR3 DNA is TGTGCCAGCAGTGAATCTGGCGGGACTAGCACAGATACGCAGTATTTT. Protein product: CASSESGGTSTDTQYF.

This clone was seen a handful of times. This chain links TRBV18 with TRBJ2-2; TRBD2 agrees at 11 bases. With 3 bases clipped from V and 3 bases from J, the junction kept 6 bases outside the gene matches. CDR1 and CDR2 from the germline V gene are KGHSH and LQKENI. CDR3 size: 17 residues. The CDR3 DNA is TGTGCCAGCTCACCTAGTGGGACTAGCGGTTACACCGGGGAGCTGTTTTTT. Translating it yields CASSPSGTSGYTGELFF.

This clone was seen just once. The J gene is TRBJ1-2, the V gene TRBV13; D might be TRBD1 (6 bases). The germline CDR1 and CDR2 sequences are PRHDT and FYEKMQ (reference sequence). Trimming shortened V by 5 bases and J by 0 bases, and 16 bases separated the two germline ends. The length of the CDR3 is 16 residues. CDR3 protein: CASSEGHNPTNYGYTF. CDR3 nucleotides: TGTGCCAGCAGCGAGGGACACAACCCAACTAACTATGGCTACACCTTC.

V and J are TRBV7-8 and TRBJ2-7, with a tentative D call TRBD2 (6 bases). Trimming left V 0 bases short and J 4 bases short, with 10 bases between. The germline V gene has CDR1 SGHVS and CDR2 FQNEAQ. The CDR3 sequence is 14 residues long. In DNA form, the CDR3 reads TGTGCCAGCAGCTTAGCGGGTGGGGGGTACGAGCAGTACTTC. It specifies CASSLAGGGYEQYF.

CDR3 protein: CASSLQQGNSPLHF. CDR3 DNA sequence: TGTGCCAGCAGTTTACAACAGGGGAATTCACCCCTCCACTTT. The rearrangement uses TRBV6-2 or TRBV6-3 and TRBJ1-6, with TRBD1 identical over 7 bases. V lost 4 bases and J lost 7; bases outside the gene matches: 4. This CDR3 contains 14 residues. Germline V gives CDR1 MNHEY, CDR2 SVGEGT.

The rearrangement uses TRBV19 and TRBJ2-7; TRBD1 is a possible D gene (5 bases). CDR1 is LNHDA and CDR2 is SQIVND in the germline V gene (reference sequence). V lost 4 bases and J lost 7, with 8 bases in between. The CDR3 consists of 11 residues. The CDR3 coding sequence is TGTGCCAGTAGTACCCACAGGGAGCAGTACTTC. Its translation: CASSTHREQYF.

Only a few counts were recorded for this clone. The chain joins TRBV5-6 to TRBJ2-2; 7 nucleotides match TRBD2. Unmatched junction bases numbered 10, after V lost 5 bases and J lost 6 bases. Germline CDR1 reads SGHDT; CDR2 reads YYEEEE. This CDR3 spans 15 amino acids. The CDR3 DNA sequence: TGTGCCAGCAGAAAGCTAGCGGCCCAATCCGGGGAGCTGTTTTTT. It is translated as CASRKLAAQSGELFF.

The chain couples TRBV10-3 to TRBJ1-1; perhaps TRBD1 as D (6 bases). The CDR3 spans 14 residues. With 8 bases removed from V and 4 bases from J, the gap between germline ends came to 17 bases. Germline V gene lookup returns CDR1 ENHRY and CDR2 SYGVKD. Written as DNA, the CDR3 is TGTGCCATCGCAGGGGCAAGGCAGGGCACTGAAGCTTTCTTT. Its translation: CAIAGARQGTEAFF.

The rearrangement uses TRBV7-9 and TRBJ1-5, with unresolved D. Trimming cost V 1 base and J 7 bases, with 8 bases left between them. The CDR3 loop spans 13 amino acids. The germline gives CDR1 SEHNR, CDR2 FQNEAQ (reference sequence). CDR3 coding DNA: TGTGCCAGCAGCTTAGATGAGGAACAGCCCCAGCATTTT. It is translated as CASSLDEEQPQHF.

The J gene is TRBJ1-3, the V gene TRBV6-1; D gene uncertain. V lost 2 bases, J lost 0 bases, and 11 bases lay in between. The length of the CDR3 is 16 residues. Germline-derived CDR1 and CDR2 are MNHNS and SASEGT. This chain's CDR3 is CASSELEVASGNTIYF. Here the CDR3 DNA reads TGTGCCAGCAGTGAACTCGAGGTCGCCTCTGGAAACACCATATATTTT.

There are a few counts of this clone. V is TRBV3-1 (or the pseudogene TRBV3-2) and J is TRBJ1-4; D remains ambiguous. This CDR3 contains 14 residues. Germline CDR1 is LGHDT and CDR2 is YNNKEL (reference sequence). Trimming removed 0 bases from V and 7 bases from J, with 9 bases in between. CDR3 nucleotides: TGTGCCAGCAGCCAAGACTTTTCCGGTGAAAAACTGTTTTTT. Translated, it gives CASSQDFSGEKLFF.

The chain combines TRBV6-5 with TRBJ2-7, with 11 bases fitting TRBD2. The CDR3 spans 16 residues. CDR1 is MNHEY and CDR2 is SVGAGI in the germline V gene. Trimming removed 3 bases from V and 5 bases from J; junction bases left unmatched: 9. Written as DNA, the CDR3 is TGTGCCAGCAGTTATGGGGTGGGGACTAGCGGCCACGAGCAGTACTTC. It codes for CASSYGVGTSGHEQYF.

The chain recombines TRBV28 with TRBJ1-3; D is unresolved. The CDR3 has 13 amino acids. The V end lost 7 bases, the J end lost 4 bases, and 11 bases lay between the germline ends. The germline V gene encodes CDR1 MDHEN and CDR2 SYDVKM. In DNA form, the CDR3 reads TGTGCCAGCACCCCAGGCATCGGAAACACCATATATTTT. This translates into CASTPGIGNTIYF. Based on the CDR3 plus reference TRBV28 and TRBJ1-3, the full variable domain is DVKVTQSSRYLVKRTGEKVFLECVQDMDHENMFWYRQDPGLGLRLIYFSYDVKMKEKGDIPEGYSVSREKKERFSLILESASTNQTSMYLCASTPGIGNTIYFGEGSWLTVV.

V gene TRBV5-4 combines with J gene TRBJ1-2, with D possibly matching TRBD1 (5 bases). CDR3 length: 11 residues. V gave up 0 bases and J gave up 8 bases, with 5 bases separating them. Germline V lookup: CDR1 SGHNT, CDR2 YYREEE (reference sequence). As DNA, the CDR3 is TGTGCCAGCAGCTTGGGGGGCGGCTACACCTTC. Its translation: CASSLGGGYTF.

V gene TRBV28 combines with J gene TRBJ2-1, with D uncertain. The CDR3 has 11 amino acids. V lost 5 bases to trimming and J lost 13 bases, with 12 bases between them. The germline CDR1 and CDR2 sequences are MDHEN and SYDVKM. Here the CDR3 reads CASSDWPHQFF. Written as DNA, the CDR3 is TGTGCCAGCAGTGACTGGCCCCACCAGTTCTTC.